The 16 T cell receptor beta chains listed next were all sequenced from one sample in a study of OX40 agonist ivuxolimab in advanced cancers. Profiled with immunoSEQ multiplex PCR; TCRdb holds only in-frame clones, not every one. This repertoire shows tens of thousands of clones, about 90% found once; its top ten account for 1.5% to 2%. This specimen was CD4+ or CD8+ T cells sorted from blood, taken in a trial of the OX40 agonist ivuxolimab. Source of these receptors: an adult with an advanced solid tumor such as melanoma, head and neck, liver or kidney cancer.

This chain uses TRBV6-1 with TRBJ1-2; D is uncertain. The germline V gene encodes CDR1 MNHNS and CDR2 SASEGT. Trimming shortened V by 5 bases and J by 3 bases, and 10 bases separated the two germline ends. The CDR3 runs to 13 residues. The CDR3 region is CASSSDVYYGYTF. CDR3 nucleotides: TGTGCCAGCAGTTCGGACGTCTACTATGGCTACACCTTC.

The V call is TRBV27, the J call TRBJ2-1; TRBD2 matches at 8 bases. Trimming at V came to 5 bases and at J to 4 bases, leaving 7 bases not matched to a gene. The CDR3 length is 15 residues. Germline-derived CDR1 and CDR2 are MNHEY and SMNVEV (reference sequence). For the CDR3, the DNA is TGTGCCAGCAGTCGAGGGCGGGAGGTATACAATGAGCAGTTCTTC. This codes for CASSRGREVYNEQFF.

The chain uses TRBV5-8 and TRBJ2-1; tentatively, D is TRBD1 or TRBD2 (5 bases each). Germline-derived CDR1 and CDR2 are SGHTS and YDEGEE. The CDR3 consists of 15 residues. Trimming removed 1 base from V and 2 bases from J, with 10 bases in between. In DNA, the CDR3 is TGTGCCAGCAGCTTGCTGGGGGACGCCTACAATGAGCAGTTCTTC. Encoded protein: CASSLLGDAYNEQFF.

The V gene is TRBV6-5, the J gene TRBJ2-7; D possibly matches TRBD1 or TRBD2 (5 bases each). With 6 bases removed from V and 8 bases from J, the gap between germline ends came to 17 bases. This CDR3 spans 13 amino acids. Germline V gives CDR1 MNHEY, CDR2 SVGAGI. CDR3 protein: CASRPPTGPQQYF. For the CDR3, the DNA is TGTGCCAGCAGACCCCCGACGGGACCTCAGCAGTACTTC.

The rearrangement joins TRBV9 to TRBJ2-2, with D possibly matching TRBD1 (6 bases). V was cut by 0 bases and J by 4 bases, with 16 bases left in between. The CDR3 covers 17 residues. Germline V lookup: CDR1 SGDLS, CDR2 YYNGEE. CDR3 amino acids: CASSVGSETGLTGELFF. The CDR3 DNA follows: TGTGCCAGCAGCGTAGGGTCGGAGACAGGCCTCACCGGGGAGCTGTTTTTT.

Here the CDR3 DNA reads TGTGCCAGCAGGAATCCGGGACTAGCGGGAAGAGAGACCCAGTACTTC. Protein: CASRNPGLAGRETQYF. The rearrangement uses TRBV2 and TRBJ2-5, with 13 positions matching TRBD2. CDR1 is SNHLY and CDR2 is FYNNEI in the germline V gene. Trimming at V came to 6 bases and at J to 4 bases, leaving 8 bases not matched to a gene. This CDR3 region has 16 residues.

This clone came up once. The V gene is TRBV18, the J gene TRBJ2-3, with TRBD2 matching 8 bases. Germline V lookup: CDR1 KGHSH, CDR2 LQKENI. The CDR3 runs 16 residues. V was pared by 2 bases and J by 1 base, with 5 bases of the junction left unmatched. The DNA for the CDR3 is TGTGCCAGCTCACCAGAAACGGGAGGGGGCACAGATACGCAGTATTTT. It codes for CASSPETGGGTDTQYF. Complete variable domain (other parts from reference TRBV18 and TRBJ2-3): NAGVMQNPRHLVRRRGQEARLRCSPMKGHSHVYWYRQLPEEGLKFMVYLQKENIIDESGMPKERFSAEFPKEGPSILRIQQVVRGDSAAYFCASSPETGGGTDTQYFGPGTRLTVL.

This chain links TRBV11-2 with TRBJ1-2; D gene ambiguous. The V and J ends lost 9 bases and 9 bases respectively, with 5 bases between them. This CDR3 is 8 amino acids long. CDR1 and CDR2 (germline): SGHAT, FQNNGV. The CDR3 protein is CARPSYTF. CDR3 sequence (DNA): TGTGCCAGGCCTAGCTACACCTTC.

The rearrangement links TRBV30 to TRBJ1-6; D is unresolved. Germline V gene data show CDR1 as GTSNPN and CDR2 as SVGIG (reference sequence). V dropped 2 bases and J dropped 5 bases, with 7 bases sitting between them. The CDR3 runs 13 residues. The CDR3 loop reads CAWSRSDNSPLHF. The CDR3 DNA follows: TGTGCCTGGAGTAGGTCGGATAATTCACCCCTCCACTTT.

The CDR3: CASSVLEGEQFF. Written as DNA, the CDR3 is TGTGCCAGCAGCGTCTTAGAGGGGGAGCAGTTCTTC. The gene calls are TRBV7-2 and TRBJ2-1, with D perhaps assigned TRBD1 or TRBD2 (5 bases each). CDR3 length: 12 amino acids. Germline V lookup: CDR1 SGHTA, CDR2 FQGNSA. Trimming pared 5 bases from V and 10 bases from J, leaving 12 bases between. Full variable domain (rest looked up from reference TRBV7-2 and TRBJ2-1): GAGVSQSPSNKVTEKGKDVELRCDPISGHTALYWYRQSLGQGLEFLIYFQGNSAPDKSGLPSDRFSAERTGGSVSTLTIQRTQQEDSAVYLCASSVLEGEQFFGPGTRLTVL.

The chain combines TRBV10-2 with TRBJ2-3, with TRBD2 identical over 8 bases. Germline V lookup: CDR1 WSHSY, CDR2 SAAADI. This CDR3 has 15 amino acids. The J segment lost 5 bases and the V segment lost 3 bases, leaving 7 bases of the junction unmatched. The CDR3 DNA reads as TGCGCCAGCAGTGACCGCAGCGGGAGTGGAGATACGCAGTATTTT. As protein: CASSDRSGSGDTQYF.

The V and J genes are TRBV4-1 and TRBJ2-7; tentatively, D is TRBD1 (5 bases). The CDR3 consists of 14 residues. Germline CDR1 MGHRA, CDR2 YSYEKL. Trimming cost V 0 bases and J 5 bases, with 11 bases left between them. CDR3 sequence: CASSQDRVFHEQYF. As DNA, the CDR3 is TGCGCCAGCAGCCAAGACAGGGTTTTCCACGAGCAGTACTTC.

The CDR3, as DNA: TGTGCCTGGAGTTGGGCGGGACTTATCCGCGAGCAGTACTTC. Its protein product is CAWSWAGLIREQYF. This rearrangement joins TRBV30 to TRBJ2-7; D is possibly TRBD2 (6 bases). The CDR3 is made up of 14 amino acids. Germline assignment: CDR1 GTSNPN and CDR2 SVGIG (reference sequence). V shed 2 bases and J shed 6 bases, with 17 bases lying between them.

V is TRBV6-6 and J is TRBJ2-7; 10 bases map to TRBD1. With V trimmed by 5 bases and J by 9 bases, 7 bases remained unmatched. CDR3 length equals 13 residues. Germline V CDR1 and CDR2: MNHNY, SVGAGI (reference sequence). CDR3 residues: CASSIRQGARQYF. DNA of the CDR3: TGTGCCAGCAGTATCCGACAGGGGGCGCGGCAGTACTTC.

The V gene is TRBV5-1, the J gene TRBJ2-3; 13 bases match TRBD2. V trimming: 5 bases; J trimming: 2 bases; junction bases outside the gene matches: 11. Looked up from germline, CDR1 is SGHRS and CDR2 is YFSETQ. The CDR3 is made up of 18 amino acids. CDR3 bases: TGCGCCAGCAGGACCGGGACTAGCGGGACCTTTGCCACAGATACGCAGTATTTT. Residues: CASRTGTSGTFATDTQYF.

The gene calls are TRBV2 and TRBJ1-1; D remains ambiguous. V lost 5 bases to trimming and J lost 5 bases, with 12 bases between them. CDR1 is SNHLY and CDR2 is FYNNEI in the germline V gene. The length of the CDR3 is 13 residues. In nucleotides, the CDR3 is TGTGCCAGCAGTAAGGATGGTAGTACTGAAGCTTTCTTT. This encodes CASSKDGSTEAFF. Looking up the rest from reference TRBV2 and TRBJ1-1 gives the full variable domain: EPEVTQTPSHQVTQMGQEVILRCVPISNHLYFYWYRQILGQKVEFLVSFYNNEISEKSEIFDDQFSVERPDGSNFTLKIRSTKLEDSAMYFCASSKDGSTEAFFGQGTRLTVV.